Listed below are T cell receptor beta chains from one sample, sequenced in a study of blood T cell repertoires in COVID-19. Some clones are missing from TCRdb's copy, which holds only in-frame ones; the method was immunoSEQ multiplex PCR. The repertoire has 430,000 or so clones, roughly 89% of them found once; the top ten carry 0.75% to 0.85%. Sequencing was done on a sample of peripheral blood. These TCRs come from a young man with COVID-19, enrolled during active disease. Both conserved end residues are part of each CDR3. Each record gives: clone size, V gene, J gene, D gene, CDR3 DNA, CDR3 protein. D genes are given only for firm matches. Size tells how often a clone was seen (once, few, many) or the class of an expanded clone, and some rows leave it out.

clone size: many
V gene: TRBV11-2
J gene: TRBJ2-1
D gene: TRBD1
CDR3 DNA: TGTGCCAGCAAATCAGGGGGCTCCTGGTTCTTC
CDR3 protein: CASKSGGSWFF

clone size: NA
V gene: TRBV19
J gene: TRBJ2-7
D gene: NA
CDR3 DNA: TGTGCCAGTAGTAGCTCAGGGCAGGGCTATCTCAGATACGAGCAGTACTTC
CDR3 protein: CASSSSGQGYLRYEQYF

clone size: NA
V gene: TRBV11-2
J gene: TRBJ2-4
D gene: TRBD2
CDR3 DNA: TGTGCCAGCAGCTTAGCCCCGGGACTAGCGGCATCAAACATTCAGTACTTC
CDR3 protein: CASSLAPGLAASNIQYF

clone size: NA
V gene: TRBV24-1
J gene: TRBJ2-7
D gene: TRBD1
CDR3 DNA: TGTGCCACCAGTGATCCCGCCCGCCCCGGGACAGCGCAGTACTTC
CDR3 protein: CATSDPARPGTAQYF

clone size: NA
V gene: TRBV27
J gene: TRBJ2-7
D gene: TRBD1
CDR3 DNA: TGTGCCAGCAGTTCAAAGGACAGGGCGGGGGAGCAGTACTTC
CDR3 protein: CASSSKDRAGEQYF

clone size: NA
V gene: TRBV6-5
J gene: TRBJ1-6
D gene: TRBD1
CDR3 DNA: TGTGCCAGCAGATGGACAGGGGGGAATTCACCCCTCCACTTT
CDR3 protein: CASRWTGGNSPLHF

clone size: NA
V gene: TRBV11-3
J gene: TRBJ2-7
D gene: NA
CDR3 DNA: TGTGCCAGCAGCTTAGATATAGGTCCAGGGGGAGGAGAGCAGTACTTC
CDR3 protein: CASSLDIGPGGGEQYF

clone size: few
V gene: TRBV5-1
J gene: TRBJ2-1
D gene: TRBD2
CDR3 DNA: TGCGCCAGCAGCCCGACTAGCGGGACCTACAATGAGCAGTTCTTC
CDR3 protein: CASSPTSGTYNEQFF

clone size: NA
V gene: TRBV4-2
J gene: TRBJ1-2
D gene: TRBD1
CDR3 DNA: TGTGCCAGCAGCCAAAACAGGGGCGAACATGGCTACACCTTC
CDR3 protein: CASSQNRGEHGYTF

clone size: NA
V gene: TRBV5-1
J gene: TRBJ2-7
D gene: TRBD2
CDR3 DNA: TGCGCCAGCAGCCCCTCCGGGACTAGCGGCTACGAGCAGTACTTC
CDR3 protein: CASSPSGTSGYEQYF

clone size: NA
V gene: TRBV5-1
J gene: TRBJ2-3
D gene: NA
CDR3 DNA: TGCGCCAGCAGCTTGAGAGGAGATCGCACAGATACGCAGTATTTT
CDR3 protein: CASSLRGDRTDTQYF

clone size: NA
V gene: TRBV4-1
J gene: TRBJ2-1
D gene: NA
CDR3 DNA: TGCGCCAGCAGCCAAGACTTCAGGGTGCCCCCCAATGAGCAGTTCTTC
CDR3 protein: CASSQDFRVPPNEQFF

clone size: NA
V gene: TRBV10-2
J gene: TRBJ2-7
D gene: TRBD2
CDR3 DNA: TGCGCCGCCGCACCGGGACTAGCGGCATACGAGCAGTACTTC
CDR3 protein: CAAAPGLAAYEQYF

clone size: few
V gene: TRBV21-1
J gene: TRBJ2-7
D gene: NA
CDR3 DNA: TGTGCCAGCAGCAAAGCCCGAGAGAACCGCCAGGGAGGTACCGAGCAGTACTTC
CDR3 protein: CASSKARENRQGGTEQYF

clone size: few
V gene: TRBV7-9
J gene: TRBJ1-2
D gene: NA
CDR3 DNA: TGTGCCAGCAGTCCCACCGGGGGGCAGCCGAGGTACACCTTC
CDR3 protein: CASSPTGGQPRYTF

clone size: NA
V gene: TRBV5-4
J gene: TRBJ1-6
D gene: TRBD1
CDR3 DNA: TGTGCCAGCAGCTCCCGGACAGGGATATCCTATAATTCACCCCTCCACTTT
CDR3 protein: CASSSRTGISYNSPLHF

clone size: NA
V gene: TRBV6-5
J gene: TRBJ2-5
D gene: TRBD1
CDR3 DNA: TGTGCCAGCAGTTACACAGGGGCAGAGACCCAGTACTTC
CDR3 protein: CASSYTGAETQYF

clone size: NA
V gene: TRBV5-1
J gene: TRBJ2-2
D gene: TRBD2
CDR3 DNA: TGCGCCAGCTCGAGCACTAGCGGGGCCGGGGAGCTGTTTTTT
CDR3 protein: CASSSTSGAGELFF

clone size: once
V gene: TRBV2
J gene: TRBJ1-6
D gene: NA
CDR3 DNA: TGTGCCAGCAGTAGGGAGAACAATTCACCCCTCCACTTT
CDR3 protein: CASSRENNSPLHF

clone size: NA
V gene: TRBV10-3
J gene: TRBJ2-1
D gene: TRBD2
CDR3 DNA: TGTGCCATCAGTGAGTCGCGCGGGAGGGCCGGGAATGAGCAGTTCTTC
CDR3 protein: CAISESRGRAGNEQFF

clone size: NA
V gene: TRBV28
J gene: TRBJ1-2
D gene: TRBD1
CDR3 DNA: TGTGCCAGCAGTTTTGGACAGGCCTATGGCTACACCTTC
CDR3 protein: CASSFGQAYGYTF

clone size: NA
V gene: TRBV6-5
J gene: TRBJ2-2
D gene: NA
CDR3 DNA: TGTGCCAGCAGTCCGAGGACAAGGAACACCGGGGAGCTGTTTTTT
CDR3 protein: CASSPRTRNTGELFF

clone size: NA
V gene: TRBV3-1/TRBV3-2
J gene: TRBJ1-2
D gene: NA
CDR3 DNA: TGTGCCAGCAGCCGACCTCCAGGGGATGGCTACACCTTC
CDR3 protein: CASSRPPGDGYTF

clone size: NA
V gene: TRBV18
J gene: TRBJ2-2
D gene: NA
CDR3 DNA: TGTGCCAGCTCACCACTTGACACGGCTTTAGTGGGGCTGTTTTTT
CDR3 protein: CASSPLDTALVGLFF

clone size: NA
V gene: TRBV5-3
J gene: TRBJ2-1
D gene: TRBD2
CDR3 DNA: TGTGCCAGAAGCTCGATCGGGGGCGGGAGGTACAATGAGCAGTTCTTC
CDR3 protein: CARSSIGGGRYNEQFF

clone size: NA
V gene: TRBV3-1/TRBV3-2
J gene: TRBJ2-2
D gene: NA
CDR3 DNA: TGTGCCAGCAGCCAAGAGCTGGGGAGATCCACCGGGGAGCTGTTTTTT
CDR3 protein: CASSQELGRSTGELFF

clone size: NA
V gene: TRBV29-1
J gene: TRBJ2-5
D gene: TRBD2
CDR3 DNA: TGCAGCGTTGACGGGACTAGCGGGGAGAACCAAGAGACCCAGTACTTC
CDR3 protein: CSVDGTSGENQETQYF

clone size: NA
V gene: TRBV6-6
J gene: TRBJ1-1
D gene: TRBD1
CDR3 DNA: TGTGCCAGCAGTTCAGGGGGCACAGCTTTCTTT
CDR3 protein: CASSSGGTAFF

clone size: NA
V gene: TRBV6-5
J gene: TRBJ1-1
D gene: NA
CDR3 DNA: TGTGCCAGCAGTTATGGGCGGGGATCCACTGAAGCTTTCTTT
CDR3 protein: CASSYGRGSTEAFF

clone size: NA
V gene: TRBV15
J gene: TRBJ2-3
D gene: NA
CDR3 DNA: TGTGCCACCAAAGGGGGGGGCCTCACAGATACGCAGTATTTT
CDR3 protein: CATKGGGLTDTQYF

clone size: NA
V gene: TRBV6-5
J gene: TRBJ2-7
D gene: TRBD2
CDR3 DNA: TGTGCCAGCACCAAAGGGACTAGCGGGGGCTACGAGCAGTACTTC
CDR3 protein: CASTKGTSGGYEQYF

clone size: NA
V gene: TRBV11-3
J gene: TRBJ2-7
D gene: TRBD2
CDR3 DNA: TGTGCCAGCACTAGCGGGAGGTTCCGGCCCTACGAGCAGTACTTC
CDR3 protein: CASTSGRFRPYEQYF

clone size: NA
V gene: TRBV4-1
J gene: TRBJ2-1
D gene: NA
CDR3 DNA: TGCGCCAGCAGCCAAGTTGCCGCCGGCAATGAGCAGTTCTTC
CDR3 protein: CASSQVAAGNEQFF